The clone carrying this T cell receptor beta chain came up a few times. Its antigen is unidentified. Trimming stripped 3 bases from V and 5 bases from J, with 9 bases between. Germline V CDR1 and CDR2: SGHTA, FQGNSA. CDR3 length: 13 residues. Treatment noted: approximately nine-day PBMC culture with coronavirus spike peptide pools or control peptides (ViraFEST assay). Collection of the unexposed donor's CD4+ T cells took place before the COVID-19 pandemic (2011-2018). The sample belongs to a study of vaccination and CD4 T cells after COVID-19. The Oncomine TCR Beta short-read assay was applied to DNA of cultured CD4+ T cells. Using the QIAamp micro DNA kit, genomic DNA was extracted from the CD4+ T cells that had been cultured. TCRdb itself ran the PCR reads through MiXCR, one entry per CDR3 protein. The sample consists of about 3,600 distinct CDR3 sequences, approximately 20% of them appearing once.

The clonotype was recovered from a human donor in good health. Material: CD4+ T cells from blood, cultured in vitro. This rearrangement joins TRBV7-2 to TRBJ2-3, with D possibly being TRBD2 (7 bases). CDR3: CASSFGGQDTQYF. In DNA, the CDR3 is TGTGCCAGCAGCTTCGGGGGGCAAGATACGCAGTATTTT.